Presented here are 23 T cell receptor beta chains from one specimen sequenced in a study of shared clonotypes between healthy human individuals. Repertoires were generated with immunoSEQ multiplex PCR, while TCRdb's copy carries only in-frame clones and drops some. The table has 750,000 to 1,000,000 clones, approximately 92% seen once; the top ten hold around 24%. CD45RO-negative cells were positively selected for CCR7, leaving out terminally differentiated effector memory CD45RA+ cells. The sequenced material came from naive CD8+ T cells sorted from blood. All receptors derive from a young man in good health.

For the CDR3, the DNA is TGTGCCAGCAGTTCAGTTGCGGATGAGCAGTTCTTC. Its translation: CASSSVADEQFF. J is TRBJ2-1 and V is TRBV27; D not resolved. Germline CDR1 MNHEY, CDR2 SMNVEV (reference sequence). The CDR3 contains 12 residues. Trimming removed 4 bases from V and 8 bases from J, with 9 bases in between.

This clone was seen just once. The chain is built from TRBV27 and TRBJ2-1; D may be TRBD2 (5 bases). V was pared by 3 bases and J by 0 bases, with 12 bases between. The CDR3 contains 16 residues. Germline V gene data show CDR1 as MNHEY and CDR2 as SMNVEV (reference sequence). This CDR3 reads CASSFSGYSSYNEQFF. CDR3 coding DNA: TGTGCCAGCAGTTTCAGCGGATACAGCTCCTACAATGAGCAGTTCTTC.

The chain uses TRBV6-6 and TRBJ2-5, with a weak D call TRBD1 (6 bases). Trimming removed 5 bases at V and 1 base at J, with 11 bases between. CDR3 size: 14 residues. Germline V CDR1 and CDR2: MNHNY, SVGAGI (reference sequence). This CDR3 reads CASSPTGIQETQYF. CDR3 DNA sequence: TGTGCCAGCAGTCCCACAGGGATCCAAGAGACCCAGTACTTC.

On this clone itself: This CDR3 is also generated by other DNA sequences in the sample. The rearrangement links TRBV4-1 to TRBJ2-3, with unresolved D. This CDR3 is built from 15 residues. The germline CDR1 and CDR2 sequences are MGHRA and YSYEKL. V was pared by 0 bases and J by 0 bases, with 7 bases between. In DNA, the CDR3 is TGCGCCAGCAGCCAAGAGGTGGGGAGCACAGATACGCAGTATTTT. Amino acid sequence: CASSQEVGSTDTQYF.

The chain combines TRBV6-6 with TRBJ2-7; D uncertain. Per the germline V gene, CDR1 is MNHNY and CDR2 is SVGAGI (reference sequence). Between the trimmed V and J ends, which lost 9 bases and 0 bases, there was a span of 12 bases. CDR3 length: 13 amino acids. The CDR3 loop is CASHSYGSYEQYF. CDR3 sequence (DNA): TGTGCCAGTCACAGTTACGGCTCCTACGAGCAGTACTTC.

V usage is TRBV5-6 and J usage is TRBJ2-7; D is unresolved. Trimming stripped 1 base from V and 0 bases from J, with 17 bases between. Germline V gene lookup returns CDR1 SGHDT and CDR2 YYEEEE. The CDR3 consists of 17 residues. The chain's CDR3 is CASSLYEASTYSYEQYF. Written as DNA, the CDR3 is TGTGCCAGCAGCTTGTACGAAGCCTCGACATACTCCTACGAGCAGTACTTC.

This chain connects TRBV6-5 to TRBJ2-7; D remains ambiguous. The CDR3 has 13 amino acids. V shed 7 bases and J shed 4 bases, with 14 bases lying between them. Per germline, CDR1 MNHEY and CDR2 SVGAGI. CDR3 sequence: CASTNRPGYEQYF. The CDR3, as DNA: TGTGCCAGCACAAACAGACCCGGGTACGAGCAGTACTTC.

This clone was detected only once. The chain uses TRBV27 and TRBJ1-4; TRBD1 matches at 8 bases. CDR3 length equals 16 residues. V lost 6 bases to trimming and J lost 8 bases; unmatched junction nucleotides: 14. Germline CDR1 reads MNHEY; CDR2 reads SMNVEV (reference sequence). CDR3 protein: CASRSHRQGIKEKLFF. CDR3 nucleotides: TGTGCCAGCAGGTCCCACAGACAGGGGATTAAAGAAAAACTGTTTTTT. The full variable domain, completed using reference TRBV27 and TRBJ1-4, is EAQVTQNPRYLITVTGKKLTVTCSQNMNHEYMSWYRQDPGLGLRQIYYSMNVEVTDKGDVPEGYKVSRKEKRNFPLILESPSPNQTSLYFCASRSHRQGIKEKLFFGSGTQLSVL.

The chain carries TRBV9 and TRBJ2-1; the D is unclear. CDR3 size: 11 residues. Germline CDR1 and CDR2: SGDLS and YYNGEE. Trimming removed 3 bases from V and 10 bases from J, with 8 bases in between. The CDR3 is CASSGFGEQFF. The CDR3 DNA reads TGTGCCAGCAGCGGGTTTGGGGAGCAGTTCTTC.

The chain is built from TRBV7-8 and TRBJ2-1, with D tentatively TRBD2 (6 bases). Germline CDR1 SGHVS, CDR2 FQNEAQ. V was clipped by 1 base and J by 0 bases, with 13 bases between them. CDR3 length: 17 amino acids. CDR3 residues: CASSLGYSGSSYNEQFF. In DNA, the CDR3 is TGTGCCAGCAGCTTAGGGTATAGCGGTAGCTCCTACAATGAGCAGTTCTTC.

This chain links TRBV5-5 with TRBJ1-4; no clear D. The CDR3 extends over 14 amino acids. Germline-derived CDR1 and CDR2 are SGHKS and YYEKEE (reference sequence). The ends were cut back, 4 bases at V and 8 bases at J, with 15 bases in the middle. The CDR3: CASSRSFGREKLFF. CDR3 in DNA: TGTGCCAGCAGCCGGAGCTTCGGTAGGGAAAAACTGTTTTTT.

This chain uses TRBV28 with TRBJ2-7; either TRBD1 or TRBD2 may supply D (5 bases each). CDR3 length equals 15 residues. Trimming left V 5 bases short and J 3 bases short, with 17 bases between. Germline CDR1 MDHEN, CDR2 SYDVKM. This chain's CDR3 is CASSQLERGVYEQYF. CDR3 in DNA: TGTGCCAGCAGTCAGCTTGAGCGAGGGGTCTACGAGCAGTACTTC.

This chain connects TRBV18 to TRBJ2-7, with TRBD1 matching over 11 bases. Trimming took 5 bases from V and 6 from J; bases not matched to a gene: 9. The CDR3 runs to 15 residues. CDR1 and CDR2 (germline): KGHSH, LQKENI. The CDR3 region has the DNA TGTGCCAGCTCAAAAGAATCCGGGACAGGGGGCGAGCAGTACTTC. This codes for CASSKESGTGGEQYF.

This chain links TRBV4-1 with TRBJ2-1; D gene unclear. Germline V gives CDR1 MGHRA, CDR2 YSYEKL. This CDR3 is 13 amino acids long. Deletions cut 0 bases from V and 3 bases from J, with 3 bases between. CDR3: CASSQEDYNEQFF. The DNA of the CDR3 is TGCGCCAGCAGCCAAGAGGACTACAATGAGCAGTTCTTC.

As to this clone: Other DNA sequences within the sample encode an identical CDR3. J is TRBJ2-5 and V is TRBV29-1; possibly TRBD2 for D (6 bases). CDR1 SQVTM and CDR2 ANQGSEA come from the germline V gene. With 4 bases removed from V and 5 bases from J, the gap between germline ends came to 11 bases. This CDR3 region has 12 residues. CDR3 sequence (DNA): TGCAGCGTTGGGGGACGGGAGGAGACCCAGTACTTC. Its protein is CSVGGREETQYF.

The table lists this clone with a count of one. CDR3 sequence (DNA): TGCAGCGCCCTCCAGGTTGACAACACTGAAGCTTTCTTT. Its translation: CSALQVDNTEAFF. J is TRBJ1-1 and V is TRBV29-1, with D unresolved. Trimming stripped 7 bases from V and 2 bases from J, with 14 bases between. The CDR3 totals 13 residues. Germline CDR1 SQVTM, CDR2 ANQGSEA.

J is TRBJ2-2 and V is TRBV9; D call uncertain. CDR1 is SGDLS and CDR2 is YYNGEE in the germline V gene. The length of the CDR3 is 12 residues. V lost 4 bases and J lost 7, with 8 bases in between. CDR3 bases: TGTGCCAGCAGCCTACGAGTCGGGGAGCTGTTTTTT. Translated: CASSLRVGELFF. The full variable domain, with the rest looked up from reference TRBV9 and TRBJ2-2, is DSGVTQTPKHLITATGQRVTLRCSPRSGDLSVYWYQQSLDQGLQFLIQYYNGEERAKGNILERFSAQQFPDLHSELNLSSLELGDSALYFCASSLRVGELFFGEGSRLTVL.

V gene TRBV13 combines with J gene TRBJ2-5; D not resolved. The CDR3 consists of 13 residues. Germline CDR1 PRHDT, CDR2 FYEKMQ (reference sequence). Trimming took 5 bases from V and 3 from J, leaving 10 bases between them. CDR3 in DNA: TGTGCCAGCAGCCCCCACGTAGAAGAGACCCAGTACTTC. This gives the protein CASSPHVEETQYF.

V usage is TRBV5-4 and J usage is TRBJ2-1; 8 nucleotides agree with TRBD2. Losses at the gene ends were 0 bases for V and 3 bases for J; bases not matched to a gene: 2. CDR3 size: 15 residues. Germline-derived CDR1 and CDR2 are SGHNT and YYREEE (reference sequence). The DNA of the CDR3 is TGTGCCAGCAGCTTGGAAGCGGGGGTCTACAATGAGCAGTTCTTC. It encodes CASSLEAGVYNEQFF.

The CDR3 DNA reads as TGTGCCAGCACTGGCCAAAGCAATCAGCCCCAGCATTTT. Protein: CASTGQSNQPQHF. The chain couples TRBV2 to TRBJ1-5; unclear D gene. Germline-derived CDR1 and CDR2 are SNHLY and FYNNEI. Trimming took off 7 bases at V and 1 base at J, with 8 bases between the two ends. The CDR3 is 13 residues long.

The chain employs TRBV18 and TRBJ2-7, with 10 positions matching TRBD2. The CDR3 loop spans 16 amino acids. Per the germline V gene, CDR1 is KGHSH and CDR2 is LQKENI. V lost 1 base and J lost 4; bases outside the gene matches: 7. CDR3 sequence (DNA): TGTGCCAGCTCACCACGAGAACTAGCGGGATCATACGAGCAGTACTTC. It codes for CASSPRELAGSYEQYF.

The chain recombines TRBV6-5 with TRBJ2-3; D possibly corresponds to TRBD1 (5 bases). CDR1 and CDR2 from the germline V gene are MNHEY and SVGAGI. CDR3 length equals 14 residues. Trimming pared 6 bases from V and 2 bases from J, leaving 12 bases between. The chain's CDR3 is CASRRTTSTDTQYF. The DNA of the CDR3 is TGTGCCAGCAGAAGGACAACCTCCACAGATACGCAGTATTTT.

This chain uses TRBV27 with TRBJ2-5; 7 nucleotides align to TRBD1. CDR1 is MNHEY and CDR2 is SMNVEV in the germline V gene (reference sequence). The CDR3 contains 14 residues. The ends lost 1 base at V and 5 bases at J; junction bases unmatched: 4. CDR3 nucleotides: TGTGCCAGCAGTTTATTAGGGACAGACGAGACCCAGTACTTC. This sequence encodes CASSLLGTDETQYF.